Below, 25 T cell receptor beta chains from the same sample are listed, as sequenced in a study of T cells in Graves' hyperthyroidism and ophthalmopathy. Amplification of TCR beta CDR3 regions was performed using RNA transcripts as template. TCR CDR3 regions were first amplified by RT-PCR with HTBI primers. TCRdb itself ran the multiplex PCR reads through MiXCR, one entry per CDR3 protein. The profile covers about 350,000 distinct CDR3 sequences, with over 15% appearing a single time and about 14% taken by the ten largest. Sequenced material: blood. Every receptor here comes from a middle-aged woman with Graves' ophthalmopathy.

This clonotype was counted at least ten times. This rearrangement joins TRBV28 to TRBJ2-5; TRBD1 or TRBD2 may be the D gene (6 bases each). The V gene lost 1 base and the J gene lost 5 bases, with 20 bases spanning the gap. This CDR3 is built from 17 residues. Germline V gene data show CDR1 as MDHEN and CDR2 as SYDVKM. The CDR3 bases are TGTGCCAGCAGTTTATATGTCCCGTCGGGGGCATCGGAGACCCAGTACTTC. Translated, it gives CASSLYVPSGASETQYF.

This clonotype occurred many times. The CDR3 DNA reads as TGTGCCAGCAGCCAACTAGCGGGAGCCACAGATACGCAGTATTTT. Its translation is CASSQLAGATDTQYF. This chain connects TRBV6-4 to TRBJ2-3, with 11 bases that match TRBD2. Germline CDR1 MRHNA, CDR2 SNTAGT. V trimming: 6 bases; J trimming: 2 bases; junction bases outside the gene matches: 4. This CDR3 region has 15 residues.

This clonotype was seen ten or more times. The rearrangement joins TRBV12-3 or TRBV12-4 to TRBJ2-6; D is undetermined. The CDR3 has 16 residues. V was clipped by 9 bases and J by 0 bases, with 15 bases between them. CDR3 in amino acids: CASSRTASSGANVLTF. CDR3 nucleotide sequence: TGTGCCAGTAGCCGGACGGCGAGCTCTGGGGCCAACGTCCTGACTTTC.

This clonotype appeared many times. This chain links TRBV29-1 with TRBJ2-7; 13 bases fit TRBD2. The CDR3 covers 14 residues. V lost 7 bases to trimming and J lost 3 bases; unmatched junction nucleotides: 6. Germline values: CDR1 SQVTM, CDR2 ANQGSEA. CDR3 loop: CSGAGLAGNYEQYF. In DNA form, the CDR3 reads TGCAGCGGAGCGGGACTAGCGGGAAACTACGAGCAGTACTTC.

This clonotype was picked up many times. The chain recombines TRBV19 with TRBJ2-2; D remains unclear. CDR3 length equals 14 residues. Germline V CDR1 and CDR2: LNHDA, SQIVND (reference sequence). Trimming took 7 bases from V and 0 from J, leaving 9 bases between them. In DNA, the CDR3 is TGTGCCAGTAACGAGCTGGCGAACACCGGGGAGCTGTTTTTT. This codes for CASNELANTGELFF.

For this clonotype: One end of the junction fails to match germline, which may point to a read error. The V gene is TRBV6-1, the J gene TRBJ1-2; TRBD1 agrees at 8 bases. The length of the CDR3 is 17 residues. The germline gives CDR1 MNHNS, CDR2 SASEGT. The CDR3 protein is CASRRGDRQALDYGYNF. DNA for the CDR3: TGTGCCAGCAGGCGCGGGGACAGGCAGGCCCTTGACTATGGCTACAACTTC.

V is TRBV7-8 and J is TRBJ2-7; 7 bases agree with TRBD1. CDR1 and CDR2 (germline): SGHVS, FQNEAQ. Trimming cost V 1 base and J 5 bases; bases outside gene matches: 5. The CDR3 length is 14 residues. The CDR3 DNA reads TGTGCCAGCAGCTTAGTATGGGGGACAGACGAGCAGTACTTC. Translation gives CASSLVWGTDEQYF.

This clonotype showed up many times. CDR3 nucleotide sequence: TGCAGTGCCCCGACCCAGACGGCCGGGAGAGTAGAAGAGACCCAGTACTTC. Encoded protein: CSAPTQTAGRVEETQYF. The chain uses TRBV20-1 and TRBJ2-5; tentative D call: TRBD2 (6 bases). V dropped 6 bases and J dropped 3 bases, with 26 bases sitting between them. The CDR3 spans 17 residues. CDR1 and CDR2 (germline): DFQATT, SNEGSKA (reference sequence).

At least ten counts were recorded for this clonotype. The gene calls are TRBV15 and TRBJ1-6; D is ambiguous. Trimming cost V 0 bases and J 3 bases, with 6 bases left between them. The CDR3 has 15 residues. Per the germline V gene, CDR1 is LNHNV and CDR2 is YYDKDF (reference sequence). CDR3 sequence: CATSRDGSYNSPLHF. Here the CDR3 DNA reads TGTGCCACCAGCAGAGATGGCAGCTATAATTCACCCCTCCACTTT.

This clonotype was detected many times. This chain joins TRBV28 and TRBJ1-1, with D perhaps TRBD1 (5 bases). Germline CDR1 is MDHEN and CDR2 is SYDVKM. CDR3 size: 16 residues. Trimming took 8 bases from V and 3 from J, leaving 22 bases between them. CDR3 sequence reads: CASLEFRGRRDTEAFF. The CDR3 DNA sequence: TGTGCCAGCTTGGAGTTTAGGGGCAGGAGGGACACTGAAGCTTTCTTT.

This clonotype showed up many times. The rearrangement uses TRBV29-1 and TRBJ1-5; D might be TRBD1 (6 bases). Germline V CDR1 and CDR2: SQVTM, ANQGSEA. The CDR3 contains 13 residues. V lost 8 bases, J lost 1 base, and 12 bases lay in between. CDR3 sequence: CSRAGQSNQPQHF. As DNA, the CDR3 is TGCAGCCGGGCGGGACAAAGCAATCAGCCCCAGCATTTT.

The CDR3 protein is CSVQGTSGELFF. The CDR3 coding sequence is TGCAGCGTACAGGGTACGTCCGGGGAGCTGTTTTTT. The genes are TRBV29-1 and TRBJ2-2, with a weak D call TRBD1 (6 bases). In germline, CDR1 is SQVTM, CDR2 ANQGSEA. Trimming stripped 6 bases from V and 6 bases from J, with 11 bases between. This CDR3 is 12 amino acids long.

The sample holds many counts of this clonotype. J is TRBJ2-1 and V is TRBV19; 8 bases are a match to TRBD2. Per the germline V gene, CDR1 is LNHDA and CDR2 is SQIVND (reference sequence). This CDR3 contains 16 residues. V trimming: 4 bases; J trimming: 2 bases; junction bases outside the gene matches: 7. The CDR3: CASSTKREYTYNEQFF. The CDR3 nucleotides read TGTGCCAGTAGTACGAAGCGGGAGTATACCTACAATGAGCAGTTCTTC.

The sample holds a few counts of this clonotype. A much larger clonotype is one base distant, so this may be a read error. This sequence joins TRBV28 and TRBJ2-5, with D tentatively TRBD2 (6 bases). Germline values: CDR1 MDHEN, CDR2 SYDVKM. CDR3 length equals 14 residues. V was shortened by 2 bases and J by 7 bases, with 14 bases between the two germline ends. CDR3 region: CASSLTGGPRTQYF. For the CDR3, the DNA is TGTGCCAGCAGTTTAACCGGAGGGCCCCGGACCCAGTACTTC.

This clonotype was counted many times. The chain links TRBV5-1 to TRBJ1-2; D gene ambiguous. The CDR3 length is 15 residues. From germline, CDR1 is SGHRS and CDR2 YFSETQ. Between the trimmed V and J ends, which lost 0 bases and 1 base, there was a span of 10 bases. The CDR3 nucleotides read TGCGCCAGCAGCTTGGCCCCCCGCGTTAACTATGGCTACACCTTC. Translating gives CASSLAPRVNYGYTF. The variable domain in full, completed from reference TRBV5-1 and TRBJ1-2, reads KAGVTQTPRYLIKTRGQQVTLSCSPISGHRSVSWYQQTPGQGLQFLFEYFSETQRNKGNFPGRFSGRQFSNSRSEMNVSTLELGDSALYLCASSLAPRVNYGYTFGSGTRLTVV.

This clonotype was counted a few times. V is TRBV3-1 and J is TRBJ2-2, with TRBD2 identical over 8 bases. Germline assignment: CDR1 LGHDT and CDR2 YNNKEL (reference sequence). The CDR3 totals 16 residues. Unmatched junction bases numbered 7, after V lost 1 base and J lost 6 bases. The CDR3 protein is CASSQGNLAGPGELFF. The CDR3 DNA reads TGTGCCAGCAGCCAAGGGAACTTAGCGGGACCCGGGGAGCTGTTTTTT.

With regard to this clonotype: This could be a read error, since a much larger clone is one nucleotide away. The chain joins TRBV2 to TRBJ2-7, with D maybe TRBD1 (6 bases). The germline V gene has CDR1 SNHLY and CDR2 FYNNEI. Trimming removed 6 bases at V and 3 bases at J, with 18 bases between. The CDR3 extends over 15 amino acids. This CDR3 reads CASSRPTGTCYEQYF. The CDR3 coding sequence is TGTGCCAGCAGCCGACCGACAGGTACCTGCTACGAGCAGTACTTC.

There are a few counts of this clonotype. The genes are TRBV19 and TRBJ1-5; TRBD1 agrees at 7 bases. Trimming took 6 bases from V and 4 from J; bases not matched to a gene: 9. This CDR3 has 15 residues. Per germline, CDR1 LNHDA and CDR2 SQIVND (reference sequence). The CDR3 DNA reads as TGTGCCAGTAGGACCTGGGACAGCTTTAATCAGCCCCAGCATTTT. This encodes CASRTWDSFNQPQHF.

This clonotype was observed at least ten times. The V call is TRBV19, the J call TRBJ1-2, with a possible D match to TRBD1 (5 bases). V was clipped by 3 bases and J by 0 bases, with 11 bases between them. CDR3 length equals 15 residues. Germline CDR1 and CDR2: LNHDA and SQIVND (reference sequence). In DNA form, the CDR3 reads TGTGCCAGTAGTATGACAGCGTTAGCTAACTATGGCTACACCTTC. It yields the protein CASSMTALANYGYTF.

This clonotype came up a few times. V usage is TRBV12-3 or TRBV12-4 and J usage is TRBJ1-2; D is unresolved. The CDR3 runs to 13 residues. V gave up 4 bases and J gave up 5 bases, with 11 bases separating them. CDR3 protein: CASSSTSLYGYTF. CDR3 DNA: TGTGCCAGCAGTTCCACTTCGTTATATGGCTACACCTTC.

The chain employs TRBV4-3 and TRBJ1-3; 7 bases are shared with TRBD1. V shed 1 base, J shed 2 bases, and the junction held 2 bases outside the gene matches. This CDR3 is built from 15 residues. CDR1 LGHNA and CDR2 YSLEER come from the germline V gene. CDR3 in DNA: TGCGCCAGCAGCCAAGGCACAGGGGCTGGAAACACCATATATTTT. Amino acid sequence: CASSQGTGAGNTIYF.

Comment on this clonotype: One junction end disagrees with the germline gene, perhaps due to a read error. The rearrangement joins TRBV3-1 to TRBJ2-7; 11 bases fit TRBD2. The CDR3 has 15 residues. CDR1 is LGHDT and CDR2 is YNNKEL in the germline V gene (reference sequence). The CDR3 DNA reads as TGTGTCAGCAGCCAAGGCCCTAGCGGGAGGTACGAGCAGTACTTC. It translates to CVSSQGPSGRYEQYF.

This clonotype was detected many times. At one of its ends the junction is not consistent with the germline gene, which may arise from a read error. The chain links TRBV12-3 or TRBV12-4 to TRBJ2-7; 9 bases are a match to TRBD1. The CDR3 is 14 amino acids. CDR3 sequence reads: CASTLRQGAYEQYF. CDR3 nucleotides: TGTGCCAGCACTTTAAGACAGGGGGCCTACGAGCAGTACTTC.

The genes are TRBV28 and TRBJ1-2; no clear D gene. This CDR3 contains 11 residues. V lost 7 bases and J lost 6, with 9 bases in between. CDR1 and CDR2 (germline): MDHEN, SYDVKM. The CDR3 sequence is CASTVGDGYTF. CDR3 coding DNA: TGTGCCAGCACAGTGGGAGATGGCTACACCTTC.

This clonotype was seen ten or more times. The DNA for the CDR3 is TGTGCCAGCAGTTTCAGGGCGCTAGGAACTAGCGAGCAGTACTTC. It translates to CASSFRALGTSEQYF. The V and J genes are TRBV28 and TRBJ2-7; perhaps D is TRBD1 or TRBD2 (5 bases each). Trimming cost V 3 bases and J 6 bases, with 18 bases left between them. CDR1 and CDR2 (germline): MDHEN, SYDVKM. There are 15 residues in the CDR3.